This entry concerns a single T cell receptor (beta chain). The antigen remains unidentified. PBMC libraries mostly used approximately 0.5 ug of input genomic DNA, with six replicates per sample. Produced via immunoSEQ multiplex PCR; TCRdb's table is partial and in-frame only. This table has 11,000 to 15,000 clones, 71% appearing once. Specified time point: after neoadjuvant nivolumab, at surgical resection. The data were obtained in a study of neoadjuvant anti-PD-1 for oral cavity cancer. Overall study context: Nivolumab at 3 mg/kg was mostly given biweekly, three to four doses, pre-surgery. Around day 43, patients without progression received a fourth nivolumab dose before surgery.

Trimming stripped 0 bases from V and 6 bases from J, with 8 bases between. CDR3 length: 13 residues. Germline V gene sequence: CDR1 KGHSH, CDR2 LQKENI. Study findings and constraints: Treg/Th17 ratio rose with pretreatment blood and fell with post-treatment tumor TCRbeta clonality.

This chain joins TRBV18 and TRBJ1-1; D call uncertain. The sequences come from PBMCs, collected after nivolumab (anti-PD-1) treatment. The sequence was collected from a person aged 40 to 85 with oral cavity squamous cell carcinoma. The CDR3 region is CASSPPRRAEAFF. The CDR3 DNA is TGTGCCAGCTCACCACCCCGCCGGGCTGAAGCTTTCTTT. Drawing the rest from reference TRBV18 and TRBJ1-1, the complete variable domain is NAGVMQNPRHLVRRRGQEARLRCSPMKGHSHVYWYRQLPEEGLKFMVYLQKENIIDESGMPKERFSAEFPKEGPSILRIQQVVRGDSAAYFCASSPPRRAEAFFGQGTRLTVV.